This T cell receptor beta chain was sequenced during a study of blood T cell repertoires in COVID-19. Authors' methods: Nucleated cell number was recorded as an estimate derived from reference gene primer amplification. The protocol was immunoSEQ multiplex PCR, while the TCRdb copy is restricted to in-frame clones and leaves out a portion. V and J calls and clone size are given by that table; D and trimming were obtained from the DNA. The repertoire has tens of thousands of clones, under 80% of them found once; the top ten carry roughly 2.6%. The TCR originated in a human donor with acute or convalescent COVID-19. The donor label of this sample is uncertain. Sequenced sample: peripheral blood.

CDR3 DNA: TGTGCCATCAAAGGAGACGCAGACAATCAGCCCCAGCATTTT. Encoded protein: CAIKGDADNQPQHF. This chain uses TRBV10-3 with TRBJ1-5; D not certain. This CDR3 spans 14 amino acids. The V gene lost 7 bases and the J gene lost 3 bases, with 13 bases spanning the gap. The germline gives CDR1 ENHRY, CDR2 SYGVKD.